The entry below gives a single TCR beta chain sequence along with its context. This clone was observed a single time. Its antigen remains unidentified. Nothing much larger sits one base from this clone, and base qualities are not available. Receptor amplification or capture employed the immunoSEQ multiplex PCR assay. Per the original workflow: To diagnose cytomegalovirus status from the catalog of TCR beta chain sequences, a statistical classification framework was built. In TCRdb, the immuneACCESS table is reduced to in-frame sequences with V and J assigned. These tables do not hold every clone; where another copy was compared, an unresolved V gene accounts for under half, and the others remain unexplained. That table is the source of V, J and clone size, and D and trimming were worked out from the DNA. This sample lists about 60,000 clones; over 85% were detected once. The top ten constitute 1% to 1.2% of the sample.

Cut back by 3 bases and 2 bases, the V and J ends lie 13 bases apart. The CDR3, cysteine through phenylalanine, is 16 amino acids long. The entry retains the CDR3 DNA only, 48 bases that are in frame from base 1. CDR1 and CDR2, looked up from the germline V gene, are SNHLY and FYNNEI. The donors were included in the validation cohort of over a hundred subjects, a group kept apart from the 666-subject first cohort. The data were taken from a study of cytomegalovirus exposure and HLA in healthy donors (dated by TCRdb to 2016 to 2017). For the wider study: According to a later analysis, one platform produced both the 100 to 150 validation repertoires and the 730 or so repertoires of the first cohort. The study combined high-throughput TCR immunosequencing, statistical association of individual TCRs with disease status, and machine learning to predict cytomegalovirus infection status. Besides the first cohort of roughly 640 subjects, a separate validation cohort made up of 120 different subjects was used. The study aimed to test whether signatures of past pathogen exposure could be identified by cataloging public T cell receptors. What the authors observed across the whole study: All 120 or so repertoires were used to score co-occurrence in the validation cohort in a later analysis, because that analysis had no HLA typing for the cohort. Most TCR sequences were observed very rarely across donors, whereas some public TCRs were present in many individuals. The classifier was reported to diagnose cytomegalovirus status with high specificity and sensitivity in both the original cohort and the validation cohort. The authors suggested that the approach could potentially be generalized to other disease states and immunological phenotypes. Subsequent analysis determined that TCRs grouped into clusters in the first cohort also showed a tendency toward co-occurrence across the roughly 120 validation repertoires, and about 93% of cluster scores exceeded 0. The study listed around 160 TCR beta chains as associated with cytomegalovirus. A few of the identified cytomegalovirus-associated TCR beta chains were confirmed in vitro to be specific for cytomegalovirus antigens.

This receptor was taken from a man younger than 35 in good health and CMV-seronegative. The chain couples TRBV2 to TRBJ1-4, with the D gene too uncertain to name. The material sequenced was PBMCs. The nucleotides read TGTGCCAGCAGTGATCTAGGTCGTAGTACTAATGAAAAACTGTTTTTT. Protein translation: CASSDLGRSTNEKLFF. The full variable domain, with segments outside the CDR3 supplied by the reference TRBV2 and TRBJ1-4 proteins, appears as EPEVTQTPSHQVTQMGQEVILRCVPISNHLYFYWYRQILGQKVEFLVSFYNNEISEKSEIFDDQFSVERPDGSNFTLKIRSTKLEDSAMYFCASSDLGRSTNEKLFFGSGTQLSVL.